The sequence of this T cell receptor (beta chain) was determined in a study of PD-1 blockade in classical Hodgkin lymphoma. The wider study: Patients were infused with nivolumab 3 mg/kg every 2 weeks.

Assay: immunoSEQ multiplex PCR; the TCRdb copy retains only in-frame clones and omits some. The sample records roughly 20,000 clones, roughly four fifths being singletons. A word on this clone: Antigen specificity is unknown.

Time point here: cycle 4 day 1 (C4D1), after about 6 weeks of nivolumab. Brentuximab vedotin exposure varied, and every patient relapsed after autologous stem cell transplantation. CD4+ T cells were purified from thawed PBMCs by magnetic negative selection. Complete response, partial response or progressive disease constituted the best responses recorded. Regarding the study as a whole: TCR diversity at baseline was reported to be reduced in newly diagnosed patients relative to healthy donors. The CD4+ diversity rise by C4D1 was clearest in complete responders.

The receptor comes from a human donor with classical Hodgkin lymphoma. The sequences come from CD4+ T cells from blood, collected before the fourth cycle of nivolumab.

CDR3 loop: CASSWGPRETYNEQFF. CDR3 DNA sequence: TGTGCCAGCAGCTGGGGCCCGCGGGAGACCTACAATGAGCAGTTCTTC. This rearrangement joins TRBV11-2 to TRBJ2-1, with TRBD2 matching 7 bases. Germline CDR1 SGHAT, CDR2 FQNNGV. J lost 2 bases, V lost 4 bases, and 8 bases had no gene match. The CDR3 runs 16 residues.